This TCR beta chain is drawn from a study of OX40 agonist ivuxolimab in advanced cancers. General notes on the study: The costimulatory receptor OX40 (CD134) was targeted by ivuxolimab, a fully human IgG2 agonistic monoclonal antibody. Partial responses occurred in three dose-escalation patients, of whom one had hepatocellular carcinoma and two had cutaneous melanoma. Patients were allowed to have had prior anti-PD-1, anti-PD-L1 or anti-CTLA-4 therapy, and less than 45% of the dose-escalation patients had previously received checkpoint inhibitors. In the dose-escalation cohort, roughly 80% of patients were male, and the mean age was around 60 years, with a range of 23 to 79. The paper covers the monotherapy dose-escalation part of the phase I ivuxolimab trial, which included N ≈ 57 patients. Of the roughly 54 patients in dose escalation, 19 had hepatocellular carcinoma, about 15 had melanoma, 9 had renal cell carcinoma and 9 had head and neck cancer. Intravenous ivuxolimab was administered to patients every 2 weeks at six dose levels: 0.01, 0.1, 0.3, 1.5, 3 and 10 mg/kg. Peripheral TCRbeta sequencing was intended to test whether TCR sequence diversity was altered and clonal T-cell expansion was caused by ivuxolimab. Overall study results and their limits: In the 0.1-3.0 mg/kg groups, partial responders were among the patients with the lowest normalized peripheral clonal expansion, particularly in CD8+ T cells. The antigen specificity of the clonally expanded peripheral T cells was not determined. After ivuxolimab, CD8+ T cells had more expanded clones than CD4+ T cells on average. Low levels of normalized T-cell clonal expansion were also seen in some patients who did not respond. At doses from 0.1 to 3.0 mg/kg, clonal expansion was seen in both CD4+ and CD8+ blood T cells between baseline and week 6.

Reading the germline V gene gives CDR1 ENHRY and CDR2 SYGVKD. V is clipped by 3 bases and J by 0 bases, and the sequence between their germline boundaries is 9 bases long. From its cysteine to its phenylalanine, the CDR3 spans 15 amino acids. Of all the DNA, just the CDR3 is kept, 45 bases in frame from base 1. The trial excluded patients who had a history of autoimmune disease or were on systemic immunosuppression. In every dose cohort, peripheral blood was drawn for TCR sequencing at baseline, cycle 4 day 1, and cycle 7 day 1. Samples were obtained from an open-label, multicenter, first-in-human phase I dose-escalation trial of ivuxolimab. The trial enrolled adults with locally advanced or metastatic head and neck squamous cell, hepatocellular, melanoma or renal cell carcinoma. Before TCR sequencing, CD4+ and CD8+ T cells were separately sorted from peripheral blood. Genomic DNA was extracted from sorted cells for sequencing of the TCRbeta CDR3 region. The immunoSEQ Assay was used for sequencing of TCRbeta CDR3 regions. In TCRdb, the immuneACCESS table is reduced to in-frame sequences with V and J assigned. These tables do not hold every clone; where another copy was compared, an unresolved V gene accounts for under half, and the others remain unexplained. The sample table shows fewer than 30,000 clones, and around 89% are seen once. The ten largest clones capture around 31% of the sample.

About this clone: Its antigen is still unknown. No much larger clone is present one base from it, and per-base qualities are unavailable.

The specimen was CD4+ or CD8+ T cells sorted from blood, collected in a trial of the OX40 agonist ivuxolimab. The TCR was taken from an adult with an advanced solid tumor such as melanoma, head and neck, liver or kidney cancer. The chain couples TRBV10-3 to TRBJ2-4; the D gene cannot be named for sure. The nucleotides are TGTGCCATCAGTGACAGCGTTCTAGCCAAAAACATTCAGTACTTC. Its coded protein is CAISDSVLAKNIQYF.